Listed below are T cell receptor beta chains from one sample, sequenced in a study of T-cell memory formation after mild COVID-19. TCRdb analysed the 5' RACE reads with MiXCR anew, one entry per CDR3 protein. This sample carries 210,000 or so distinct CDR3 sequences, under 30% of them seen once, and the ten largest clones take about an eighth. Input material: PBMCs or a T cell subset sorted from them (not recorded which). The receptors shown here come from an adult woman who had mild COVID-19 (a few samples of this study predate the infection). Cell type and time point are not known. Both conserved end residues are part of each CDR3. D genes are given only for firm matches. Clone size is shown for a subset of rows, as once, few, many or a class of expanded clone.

CDR3nt: TGCAGTGCTAGAGTCGCGCAGACTAATCAGCCCCAGCATTTT
CDR3aa: CSARVAQTNQPQHF
d_gene: NA
v_gene: TRBV20-1
j_gene: TRBJ1-5
abundance: few

CDR3nt: TGCAGCGTTGAAGGGCAGGGGTTTTTCTATGAGCAGTTCTTC
CDR3aa: CSVEGQGFFYEQFF
d_gene: NA
v_gene: TRBV29-1
j_gene: TRBJ2-1
abundance: NA

CDR3nt: TGCAGCGTTGGAAATTCTCCGACAGGGTCCTACGAGCAGTACTTC
CDR3aa: CSVGNSPTGSYEQYF
d_gene: TRBD1
v_gene: TRBV29-1
j_gene: TRBJ2-7
abundance: NA

CDR3nt: TGTGCCAGCAGCCAAGTGACTAGCGGGCGTGTCTACTTC
CDR3aa: CASSQVTSGRVYF
d_gene: TRBD2
v_gene: TRBV3-1
j_gene: TRBJ2-5
abundance: NA

CDR3nt: TGTGCCAGCAGTTCCTATCTGGGACAGATGAACACTGAAGCTTTCTTT
CDR3aa: CASSSYLGQMNTEAFF
d_gene: TRBD1
v_gene: TRBV12-3/TRBV12-4
j_gene: TRBJ1-1
abundance: NA

CDR3nt: TGTGCCAGCAGCTTATTGGGGATTCACTCGAACACTGAAGCTTTCTTT
CDR3aa: CASSLLGIHSNTEAFF
d_gene: NA
v_gene: TRBV7-3
j_gene: TRBJ1-1
abundance: few

CDR3nt: TGTGCCAGCTCTTTCGAGTTTTTGGAGACCCAGTACTTC
CDR3aa: CASSFEFLETQYF
d_gene: NA
v_gene: TRBV7-9
j_gene: TRBJ2-5
abundance: few

CDR3nt: TGTGCCAGCTCACCATCAGGGCAGCTCGCGGACACTGAAGCTTTCTTT
CDR3aa: CASSPSGQLADTEAFF
d_gene: NA
v_gene: TRBV18
j_gene: TRBJ1-1
abundance: NA

CDR3nt: TGTGCCAGCATGGCCGGGGCCAGAATAACCTATGGCTACACCTTC
CDR3aa: CASMAGARITYGYTF
d_gene: NA
v_gene: TRBV6-2/TRBV6-3
j_gene: TRBJ1-2
abundance: NA

CDR3nt: TGCGCCAGCAGCCACCCGACGGGGGGCGTATATGGCTACACCTTC
CDR3aa: CASSHPTGGVYGYTF
d_gene: NA
v_gene: TRBV4-1
j_gene: TRBJ1-2
abundance: NA

CDR3nt: TGTGCCAGCATCCCATTAGCGGGGAACTACAATGAGCAGTTCTTC
CDR3aa: CASIPLAGNYNEQFF
d_gene: TRBD2
v_gene: TRBV7-2
j_gene: TRBJ2-1
abundance: NA

CDR3nt: TGTGCCAGCAGTTACTTTGCGGGAGGGGGAGAGCAGTTCTTC
CDR3aa: CASSYFAGGGEQFF
d_gene: TRBD2
v_gene: TRBV6-2/TRBV6-3
j_gene: TRBJ2-1
abundance: few

CDR3nt: TGTGCCAGCAGCGCGAGACAGGGATGGGGAAGGGTCTATGGCTACACCTTC
CDR3aa: CASSARQGWGRVYGYTF
d_gene: TRBD1
v_gene: TRBV9
j_gene: TRBJ1-2
abundance: NA

CDR3nt: TGTGCCAGCAGCTTACGTGGAGGGAACACTGAAGCTTTCTTT
CDR3aa: CASSLRGGNTEAFF
d_gene: NA
v_gene: TRBV11-2
j_gene: TRBJ1-1
abundance: many

CDR3nt: TGTGCCAGCTCGACTAGCGGGGGCATCACAGATACGCAGTATTTT
CDR3aa: CASSTSGGITDTQYF
d_gene: TRBD2
v_gene: TRBV6-6
j_gene: TRBJ2-3
abundance: once

CDR3nt: TGCAGCGCCAGGGGGATGGGGAGCTCTGGAAACACCATATATTTT
CDR3aa: CSARGMGSSGNTIYF
d_gene: TRBD1
v_gene: TRBV29-1
j_gene: TRBJ1-3
abundance: many

CDR3nt: TGCAGCGTTGGGGACAGAAATTCACCCCTCCACTTT
CDR3aa: CSVGDRNSPLHF
d_gene: TRBD1
v_gene: TRBV29-1
j_gene: TRBJ1-6
abundance: few

CDR3nt: TGTGCCAGCGCTGATTTCACTAAAGACATTCAGTACTTC
CDR3aa: CASADFTKDIQYF
d_gene: NA
v_gene: TRBV6-1
j_gene: TRBJ2-4
abundance: NA

CDR3nt: TGTGCCAGCAGCGGAGACACAATCTACGAGCAGTACTTC
CDR3aa: CASSGDTIYEQYF
d_gene: NA
v_gene: TRBV7-9
j_gene: TRBJ2-7
abundance: few

CDR3nt: TGTGCCAGCAGTTACTACGGGGCGGGAAGGGAATTGGAGCAGTTCTTC
CDR3aa: CASSYYGAGRELEQFF
d_gene: NA
v_gene: TRBV6-2/TRBV6-3
j_gene: TRBJ2-1
abundance: few

CDR3nt: TGTGCCAGCAGTGAGGGTGGGAGGTACGAGCAGTACTTC
CDR3aa: CASSEGGRYEQYF
d_gene: NA
v_gene: TRBV6-1
j_gene: TRBJ2-7
abundance: NA

CDR3nt: TGCGCCAGCAGCTATTCCGGGGCCACCTACAATGAGCAGTTCTTC
CDR3aa: CASSYSGATYNEQFF
d_gene: NA
v_gene: TRBV5-1
j_gene: TRBJ2-1
abundance: NA

CDR3nt: TGTGCCTGGAATATAGGCCAAGAGACCCAGTACTTC
CDR3aa: CAWNIGQETQYF
d_gene: NA
v_gene: TRBV30
j_gene: TRBJ2-5
abundance: NA

CDR3nt: TGTGCCAGCAGCTTCTCGGGGACAGGGCTGGGAGAGCAGTACTTC
CDR3aa: CASSFSGTGLGEQYF
d_gene: TRBD1
v_gene: TRBV11-2
j_gene: TRBJ2-7
abundance: NA

CDR3nt: TGCGCCAGCAGCACTGGTCATAATGAAAAACTGTTTTTT
CDR3aa: CASSTGHNEKLFF
d_gene: NA
v_gene: TRBV5-1
j_gene: TRBJ1-4
abundance: NA

CDR3nt: TGCGCCAGCAGCTTGGAGGGAGGGGCCCCCTACAATGAGCAGTTCTTC
CDR3aa: CASSLEGGAPYNEQFF
d_gene: TRBD2
v_gene: TRBV5-1
j_gene: TRBJ2-1
abundance: few

CDR3nt: TGCGCCAGCAGCTTGGCCCAGGGTGTCTTCCCCGGGGAGCTGTTTTTT
CDR3aa: CASSLAQGVFPGELFF
d_gene: NA
v_gene: TRBV5-1
j_gene: TRBJ2-2
abundance: few

CDR3nt: TGTGCCAGCACTAGCGGGGTTGGCGTGACCCAGTACTTC
CDR3aa: CASTSGVGVTQYF
d_gene: TRBD2
v_gene: TRBV6-2/TRBV6-3
j_gene: TRBJ2-5
abundance: NA

CDR3nt: TGTGCCAGCACCCGAGAGGACAGGGAATTCTTC
CDR3aa: CASTREDREFF
d_gene: TRBD1
v_gene: TRBV28
j_gene: TRBJ2-1
abundance: NA

CDR3nt: TGCGCCAGCAGCCTGGAGGCAGGGAGTACAGGGGCCAACGTCCTGACTTTC
CDR3aa: CASSLEAGSTGANVLTF
d_gene: NA
v_gene: TRBV5-1
j_gene: TRBJ2-6
abundance: few

CDR3nt: TGTGCTAGCAGCGTAGACAGAAACTCCTACGAGCAGTACTTC
CDR3aa: CASSVDRNSYEQYF
d_gene: NA
v_gene: TRBV7-7
j_gene: TRBJ2-7
abundance: NA

CDR3nt: TGCAGTGCTCGGACAGGGGGCTCGGAGCAGTACTTC
CDR3aa: CSARTGGSEQYF
d_gene: TRBD1
v_gene: TRBV20-1
j_gene: TRBJ2-7
abundance: NA

CDR3nt: TGTGCCAGCAGTTACTCCTCTCGAATACTAGCGGGAGGGGGGGATACGCAGTATTTT
CDR3aa: CASSYSSRILAGGGDTQYF
d_gene: TRBD2
v_gene: TRBV6-5
j_gene: TRBJ2-3
abundance: NA

CDR3nt: TGTGCCAGCAGCTTAGGGGGCGATCCGGAGACCCAGTACTTC
CDR3aa: CASSLGGDPETQYF
d_gene: NA
v_gene: TRBV7-6
j_gene: TRBJ2-5
abundance: few

CDR3nt: TGTGCCAGCAGCGTTGGCTTGACCCCCGGGAACGGAGCTTTCTTT
CDR3aa: CASSVGLTPGNGAFF
d_gene: NA
v_gene: TRBV9
j_gene: TRBJ1-1
abundance: NA

CDR3nt: TGCGCCAGCAGGTCGACTAGCGGGGTCTACGAGCAGTACTTC
CDR3aa: CASRSTSGVYEQYF
d_gene: TRBD2
v_gene: TRBV5-1
j_gene: TRBJ2-7
abundance: once